This T cell receptor (beta chain) was profiled in a study of blood T cell repertoires in COVID-19. CDR3 size: 18 residues. Unmatched junction bases numbered 16, after V lost 5 bases and J lost 4 bases. Germline V gives CDR1 MNHEY, CDR2 SMNVEV (reference sequence). Participants came from about two dozen US areas, aged roughly 18 to 95 years. Symptom resolution, clearance, or two negative PCRs marked the recovered donors of Cohort 3. This clone has only one observation. TCRdb's copy holds only in-frame clones and misses some; the assay was immunoSEQ multiplex PCR. This sample yields about 480,000 clones, of which roughly 90% are seen a single time; less than 2% belongs to the top ten.

The sequence was collected from a woman aged 40 to 50 who had recovered from COVID-19. V is TRBV27 and J is TRBJ1-4; 7 bases are shared with TRBD1. Sequenced input: PBMCs or T cells enriched from blood (not recorded which). The CDR3 DNA reads as TGTGCCAGCAGTCGCTACCCCTTTCCGGGACAGCTTAATGAAAAACTGTTTTTT. Its protein is CASSRYPFPGQLNEKLFF.